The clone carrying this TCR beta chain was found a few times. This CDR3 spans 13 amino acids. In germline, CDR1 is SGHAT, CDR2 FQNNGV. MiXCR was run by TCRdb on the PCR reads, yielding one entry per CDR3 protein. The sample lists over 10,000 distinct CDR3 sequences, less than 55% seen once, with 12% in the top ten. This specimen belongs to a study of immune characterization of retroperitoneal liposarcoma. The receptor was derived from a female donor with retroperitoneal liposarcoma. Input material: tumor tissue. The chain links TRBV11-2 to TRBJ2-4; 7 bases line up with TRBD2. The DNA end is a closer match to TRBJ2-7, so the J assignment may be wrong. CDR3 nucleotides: TGTGCCAGCAGCTTAGGACTAGCTGGCGAGCAGTACTTC. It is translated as CASSLGLAGEQYF.